Each of the 23 T cell receptor beta chains below was sequenced from the same sample in a study of blood T cell repertoires in COVID-19. Repertoires were generated with immunoSEQ multiplex PCR, while TCRdb's copy carries only in-frame clones and drops some. Of 300,000 to 400,000 clones in the sample, 85% to 90% are singletons; the top ten hold about 6.9%. Sequenced input: peripheral blood. The receptors originated from a woman in her forties or fifties with COVID-19, enrolled during active disease.

The chain uses TRBV5-1 and TRBJ1-1; TRBD1 is a possible D gene (6 bases). The CDR3 has 15 amino acids. V was pared by 0 bases and J by 1 base, with 10 bases between. The germline CDR1 and CDR2 sequences are SGHRS and YFSETQ. CDR3 DNA sequence: TGCGCCAGCAGCTTGGGGACAGTGAGGAACACTGAAGCTTTCTTT. It translates to CASSLGTVRNTEAFF.

This clone was detected only once. The V call is TRBV6-5, the J call TRBJ2-7; 8 bases map to TRBD1. CDR1 and CDR2 from the germline V gene are MNHEY and SVGAGI. This CDR3 has 13 residues. The V and J ends lost 7 bases and 5 bases, in that order; junction bases with no gene match: 7. CDR3 nucleotide sequence: TGTGCCAGCACGGACAGGGTCGTCGACGAGCAGTACTTC. The encoded protein is CASTDRVVDEQYF.

The sample holds a few counts of this clone. The chain joins TRBV5-5 to TRBJ1-5; D is unclear. V dropped 0 bases and J dropped 6 bases, with 4 bases sitting between them. The V gene's germline CDR1 is SGHKS and CDR2 YYEKEE (reference sequence). The length of the CDR3 is 12 residues. CDR3 sequence reads: CASSLVGQPQHF. The CDR3 DNA sequence: TGTGCCAGCAGCTTGGTCGGTCAGCCCCAGCATTTT.

The genes are TRBV19 and TRBJ2-5; D may be TRBD1 (6 bases). V was cut by 7 bases and J by 2 bases, with 17 bases left in between. Germline V lookup: CDR1 LNHDA, CDR2 SQIVND (reference sequence). The CDR3 has 15 amino acids. The CDR3 region is CASTIGTRQQETQYF. CDR3 in DNA: TGTGCCAGTACCATAGGGACAAGGCAACAAGAGACCCAGTACTTC.

The genes are TRBV3-1 (or the pseudogene TRBV3-2) and TRBJ2-5, with TRBD2 matching 7 bases. CDR1 and CDR2 (germline): LGHDT, YNNKEL (reference sequence). The V segment lost 4 bases and the J segment 4 bases; nucleotides outside the gene matches: 9. The CDR3 is 15 residues long. CDR3 residues: CASSPRGREGETQYF. In DNA form, the CDR3 reads TGTGCCAGCAGCCCCCGAGGCAGGGAGGGAGAGACCCAGTACTTC.

The chain combines TRBV29-1 with TRBJ1-2, with 9 nucleotides matching TRBD1. V shed 6 bases and J 5 bases; nucleotides not matched to a gene: 4. CDR3 length: 12 amino acids. Germline lookup yields CDR1 SQVTM and CDR2 ANQGSEA. The CDR3 sequence is CSVYRGLYGYTF. DNA of the CDR3: TGCAGCGTCTACAGGGGGCTTTATGGCTACACCTTC. Based on the CDR3 plus reference TRBV29-1 and TRBJ1-2, the full variable domain is SAVISQKPSRDICQRGTSLTIQCQVDSQVTMMFWYRQQPGQSLTLIATANQGSEATYESGFVIDKFPISRPNLTFSTLTVSNMSPEDSSIYLCSVYRGLYGYTFGSGTRLTVV.

In DNA form, the CDR3 reads TGTGCCAGCAGCTCATTAGCGGGAGACGGTGACACCGGGGAGCTGTTTTTT. This gives the protein CASSSLAGDGDTGELFF. The chain combines TRBV5-6 with TRBJ2-2, with TRBD2 matching 9 bases. Unmatched junction bases numbered 9, after V lost 3 bases and J lost 3 bases. This CDR3 has 17 residues. Germline V gene lookup returns CDR1 SGHDT and CDR2 YYEEEE.

The chain joins TRBV19 to TRBJ2-1; 10 nucleotides agree with TRBD2. The germline gives CDR1 LNHDA, CDR2 SQIVND (reference sequence). The CDR3 has 15 residues. Germline trimming cut 10 bases from V and 10 bases from J; bases unmatched to any gene: 16. The CDR3 here is CATSQREGPFGEQFF. The CDR3 nucleotides are TGTGCCACGTCTCAGCGGGAGGGCCCGTTTGGGGAGCAGTTCTTC.

This chain links TRBV2 with TRBJ1-5; possible D gene TRBD1, 6 bases. There are 14 residues in the CDR3. Germline V CDR1 and CDR2: SNHLY, FYNNEI. V gave up 6 bases and J gave up 5 bases, with 14 bases separating them. The DNA of the CDR3 is TGTGCCAGCAGCTACGGGACACCAGATCAGCCCCAGCATTTT. As protein: CASSYGTPDQPQHF. Full variable domain (remainder filled in from reference TRBV2 and TRBJ1-5): EPEVTQTPSHQVTQMGQEVILRCVPISNHLYFYWYRQILGQKVEFLVSFYNNEISEKSEIFDDQFSVERPDGSNFTLKIRSTKLEDSAMYFCASSYGTPDQPQHFGDGTRLSIL.

CDR3 region: CASSYQGAANYGYTF. The CDR3 DNA reads as TGTGCCAGCAGTTACCAGGGGGCAGCCAACTATGGCTACACCTTC. The chain couples TRBV6-5 to TRBJ1-2; the match to TRBD1 covers 8 bases. The germline gives CDR1 MNHEY, CDR2 SVGAGI. J was trimmed by 2 bases and V by 2 bases; bases with no gene match: 4. The CDR3 extends over 15 amino acids.

The chain has TRBV19 and TRBJ1-2; 7 positions match TRBD1. This CDR3 region has 15 residues. Germline CDR1 and CDR2: LNHDA and SQIVND (reference sequence). The V and J ends lost 8 bases and 0 bases, in that order; junction bases with no gene match: 9. The CDR3 region is CASRPSGTANYGYTF. DNA for the CDR3: TGTGCCAGTCGACCCTCCGGGACAGCTAACTATGGCTACACCTTC.

V and J are TRBV12-3 or TRBV12-4 and TRBJ2-7, with D possibly being TRBD2 (5 bases). Deletions cut 4 bases from V and 4 bases from J, with 8 bases between. The CDR3 has 12 residues. CDR3 in amino acids: CASSSGSYEQYF. DNA for the CDR3: TGTGCCAGCAGTTCGGGAAGTTACGAGCAGTACTTC.

This clone was detected only a few times. The chain joins TRBV28 to TRBJ1-5, with 8 bases aligning to TRBD1. There are 15 residues in the CDR3. J lost 7 bases, V lost 3 bases, and 8 bases had no gene match. Looked up from germline, CDR1 is MDHEN and CDR2 is SYDVKM. The CDR3 bases are TGTGCCAGCAGTTTCGGACAGGGCTTTAGGCAGCCCCAGCATTTT. The encoded protein is CASSFGQGFRQPQHF.

This sequence joins TRBV9 and TRBJ2-7; TRBD1 matches 9 bases. The junction had 4 bases not matched to a gene; V was cut back by 0 bases and J by 6 bases. The CDR3 contains 14 residues. Germline V gene lookup returns CDR1 SGDLS and CDR2 YYNGEE. The CDR3 is CASSVGGQGSEQYF. CDR3 nucleotide sequence: TGTGCCAGCAGCGTAGGTGGACAGGGGAGCGAGCAGTACTTC.

V and J are TRBV30 and TRBJ1-6; D may be TRBD1 (6 bases). V lost 4 bases and J lost 0, with 13 bases in between. Germline-derived CDR1 and CDR2 are GTSNPN and SVGIG (reference sequence). The CDR3 totals 16 residues. The CDR3 here is CAWTGDKSSYNSPLHF. Written as DNA, the CDR3 is TGTGCCTGGACAGGGGACAAAAGCTCCTATAATTCACCCCTCCACTTT.

J is TRBJ1-1 and V is TRBV29-1; no firm D call. V was cut by 6 bases and J by 4 bases, with 15 bases left in between. Germline V gene lookup returns CDR1 SQVTM and CDR2 ANQGSEA. The CDR3 runs 13 residues. This chain's CDR3 is CSVAMGVSTEAFF. DNA for the CDR3: TGCAGCGTAGCAATGGGAGTTAGCACTGAAGCTTTCTTT.

DNA of the CDR3: TGCGCCAGCGTGCGACAGGAAGCTTACAATGAGCAGTTCTTC. Translated: CASVRQEAYNEQFF. The chain employs TRBV5-1 and TRBJ2-1, with D perhaps matching TRBD1 (6 bases). The CDR3 contains 14 residues. V lost 7 bases and J lost 4, with 15 bases in between. Germline V gene sequence: CDR1 SGHRS, CDR2 YFSETQ.

This clone was counted once. V usage is TRBV5-6 and J usage is TRBJ2-7; TRBD1 matches at 8 bases. The germline V gene encodes CDR1 SGHDT and CDR2 YYEEEE. CDR3 length: 15 residues. V was pared by 1 base and J by 2 bases, with 5 bases of the junction left unmatched. CDR3 nucleotides: TGTGCCAGCAGCTTGTCCTGGACAGGGACCTACGAGCAGTACTTC. Translated, it gives CASSLSWTGTYEQYF.

V usage is TRBV7-8 and J usage is TRBJ1-1; D not certain. There are 14 residues in the CDR3. From germline, CDR1 is SGHVS and CDR2 FQNEAQ. Trimming removed 2 bases at V and 6 bases at J, with 13 bases between. Here the CDR3 reads CASSLLSSAAEAFF. The DNA for the CDR3 is TGTGCCAGCAGCTTATTGAGTTCGGCGGCTGAAGCTTTCTTT.

This clone has only one observation. The rearrangement links TRBV7-2 to TRBJ2-4; D might be TRBD1 (7 bases). Per germline, CDR1 SGHTA and CDR2 FQGNSA. The CDR3 runs 15 residues. The V gene lost 2 bases and the J gene lost 7 bases, with 15 bases spanning the gap. CDR3 nucleotides: TGTGCCAGCAGCTTACAGGGGGGCCTGGTGAACATTCAGTACTTC. It specifies CASSLQGGLVNIQYF.

CDR3 sequence reads: CASSSRTADTQYF. For the CDR3, the DNA is TGTGCCAGCAGCTCGCGGACAGCAGATACGCAGTATTTT. The V and J genes are TRBV13 and TRBJ2-3; D may be TRBD1 (6 bases). The CDR3 has 13 amino acids. Germline CDR1 PRHDT, CDR2 FYEKMQ (reference sequence). V lost 4 bases and J lost 4, with 9 bases in between.

This clone was recorded a few times. The CDR3: CASSLGRIMNTEAFF. The DNA for the CDR3 is TGTGCCAGCAGTTTGGGCAGGATCATGAACACTGAAGCTTTCTTT. The J gene is TRBJ1-1, the V gene TRBV27; D is ambiguous. Trimming cost V 3 bases and J 0 bases, with 11 bases left between them. Germline lookup yields CDR1 MNHEY and CDR2 SMNVEV (reference sequence). CDR3 size: 15 residues.

This chain links TRBV19 with TRBJ1-1; 7 nucleotides agree with TRBD1. The CDR3 extends over 14 amino acids. V lost 3 bases, J lost 1 base, and 2 bases stayed unmatched. Per germline, CDR1 LNHDA and CDR2 SQIVND (reference sequence). CDR3: CASSMGTANTEAFF. The CDR3 DNA follows: TGTGCCAGTAGTATGGGGACAGCGAACACTGAAGCTTTCTTT. Based on the CDR3 plus reference TRBV19 and TRBJ1-1, the full variable domain is DGGITQSPKYLFRKEGQNVTLSCEQNLNHDAMYWYRQDPGQGLRLIYYSQIVNDFQKGDIAEGYSVSREKKESFPLTVTSAQKNPTAFYLCASSMGTANTEAFFGQGTRLTVV.